One sample yielded the 16 T cell receptor beta chains listed below, sequenced in a study of T cell repertoires in cytomegalovirus infection (dated by TCRdb to about 2019). TCRdb shows the sequencer as Illumina HiSeq 1500. The public reads were reanalyzed by TCRdb: fastp trimming at Q25, MiXCR alignment, in-frame beta chains only. Identical CDR3 proteins give one entry, which carries the most common genes and DNA. The sample table records more than 250,000 distinct CDR3 sequences; about 13% of these occur just once. The ten largest account for around 8.1% of the sample. The sample was PBMCs. These receptors were taken from a human donor in good health (CMV status not recorded). Some clones in this sample may be carry-over from other donors' samples.

This clonotype has a count of ten or more. CDR3 nucleotides: TGCGCCAGCAGCCAAGGGGGACAGGGGATTGAAAAACTGTTTTTT. Translated, it gives CASSQGGQGIEKLFF. The rearrangement uses TRBV4-1 and TRBJ1-4; TRBD1 matches at 10 bases. The CDR3 is made up of 15 amino acids. V lost 1 base and J lost 7; bases outside the gene matches: 3. Germline lookup yields CDR1 MGHRA and CDR2 YSYEKL.

This clonotype was picked up many times. The V call is TRBV12-3 or TRBV12-4, the J call TRBJ1-2; a possible D gene is TRBD1 (5 bases). V lost 6 bases, J lost 8 bases, and 16 bases lay in between. The CDR3 sequence is 13 residues long. CDR3 sequence reads: CASSRGHPAGYTF. As DNA, the CDR3 is TGTGCCAGCAGCCGTGGACATCCTGCGGGCTACACCTTC.

This clonotype was seen ten or more times. This chain connects TRBV27 to TRBJ1-5; unclear D gene. The germline V gene encodes CDR1 MNHEY and CDR2 SMNVEV (reference sequence). The V end lost 2 bases, the J end lost 7 bases, and 6 bases lay between the germline ends. The CDR3 is 12 residues long. CDR3 region: CASSLIWQPQHF. DNA of the CDR3: TGTGCCAGCAGTTTAATTTGGCAGCCCCAGCATTTT.

Points on this clonotype: A clone one base away is much larger, so this may be a read error. The CDR3 DNA reads as TGTGGCAGCAGCCCCGGGACAGGGGCATACAATGAGCAGTTCTTC. Its translation is CGSSPGTGAYNEQFF. This rearrangement joins TRBV7-2 to TRBJ2-1, with TRBD1 matching 10 bases. The CDR3 is 15 residues long. The germline CDR1 and CDR2 sequences are SGHTA and FQGNSA.

The chain joins TRBV25-1 to TRBJ1-3, with a possible D match to TRBD1 (6 bases). CDR1 is MGHDK and CDR2 is SYGVNS in the germline V gene. The CDR3 consists of 16 residues. The germline V and J ends were trimmed by 7 bases and 0 bases, with 16 bases remaining between them. The CDR3 region is CASTEGGLLSGNTIYF. The DNA for the CDR3 is TGTGCCAGCACCGAAGGGGGGCTTCTCTCTGGAAACACCATATATTTT.

Regarding this clonotype: A much larger clone lies a single base off, so this may be a read error. This chain connects TRBV19 to TRBJ2-5; 7 nucleotides line up with TRBD1. The CDR3 is 13 residues long. Germline loops: CDR1 LNHDA, CDR2 SQIVND (reference sequence). The CDR3 loop is CASSETGPETQNF. The CDR3 DNA reads TGTGCCAGTAGTGAGACAGGGCCAGAGACCCAGAACTTC.

The chain employs TRBV25-1 and TRBJ1-3; unclear D gene. Trimming pared 7 bases from V and 1 base from J, leaving 5 bases between. This CDR3 region has 12 residues. Germline CDR1 reads MGHDK; CDR2 reads SYGVNS. The CDR3, as DNA: TGTGCCAGCAAGAGTTCTGGAAACACCATATATTTT. Its protein product is CASKSSGNTIYF. Full variable domain (missing parts from reference TRBV25-1 and TRBJ1-3): EADIYQTPRYLVIGTGKKITLECSQTMGHDKMYWYQQDPGMELHLIHYSYGVNSTEKGDLSSESTVSRIRTEHFPLTLESARPSHTSQYLCASKSSGNTIYFGEGSWLTVV.

This clonotype was counted between two and nine times. This sequence joins TRBV7-8 and TRBJ2-7; 8 bases align to TRBD2. Germline V gene lookup returns CDR1 SGHVS and CDR2 FQNEAQ. This CDR3 comprises 16 residues. V lost 1 base, J lost 4 bases, and 9 bases stayed unmatched. CDR3 loop: CASSLGRATSEYEQYF. In DNA, the CDR3 is TGTGCCAGCAGCTTAGGAAGGGCGACTAGCGAATACGAGCAGTACTTC.

The chain employs TRBV5-1 and TRBJ2-1, with D possibly TRBD1 on 6 matching bases. The CDR3 covers 13 residues. Trimming left V 2 bases short and J 6 bases short, with 9 bases between. CDR1 is SGHRS and CDR2 is YFSETQ in the germline V gene. This chain's CDR3 is CASSLIGGNEQFF. The CDR3 coding sequence is TGCGCCAGCAGCTTAATAGGGGGCAATGAGCAGTTCTTC.

This clonotype came up a few times. This sequence joins TRBV2 and TRBJ1-2; tentatively, D is TRBD1 (5 bases). The V gene's germline CDR1 is SNHLY and CDR2 FYNNEI. The CDR3 covers 14 residues. The V end was cut by 7 bases, the J end by 4 bases, with 16 bases between. Written as DNA, the CDR3 is TGTGCCAGCAACCGGGGAGGGGATTTCTATGGCTACACCTTC. Translating it yields CASNRGGDFYGYTF.

V gene TRBV20-1 combines with J gene TRBJ2-7; tentatively, D is TRBD2 (7 bases). There are 14 residues in the CDR3. V was pared by 0 bases and J by 3 bases, with 12 bases between. The germline CDR1 and CDR2 sequences are DFQATT and SNEGSKA (reference sequence). CDR3 sequence (DNA): TGCAGTGCTAGAGACTGGGGAGGGGGCTACGAGCAGTACTTC. Translated, it gives CSARDWGGGYEQYF.

This clonotype appeared many times. This chain links TRBV7-2 with TRBJ1-2, with a tentative D call TRBD1 (5 bases). The CDR3 consists of 15 residues. Germline CDR1 is SGHTA and CDR2 is FQGNSA. The V gene lost 0 bases and the J gene lost 7 bases, with 15 bases spanning the gap. The CDR3 DNA is TGTGCCAGCAGCTTAGCCGGCCCGGGGGGTTCTGGCTACACCTTC. Protein product: CASSLAGPGGSGYTF. The entire variable domain, with the rest obtained from reference TRBV7-2 and TRBJ1-2, is as follows: GAGVSQSPSNKVTEKGKDVELRCDPISGHTALYWYRQSLGQGLEFLIYFQGNSAPDKSGLPSDRFSAERTGGSVSTLTIQRTQQEDSAVYLCASSLAGPGGSGYTFGSGTRLTVV.

This clonotype was detected only a few times. The chain has TRBV15 and TRBJ1-5; no firm D call. The germline CDR1 and CDR2 sequences are LNHNV and YYDKDF (reference sequence). CDR3 length: 20 amino acids. Trimming pared 0 bases from V and 0 bases from J, leaving 21 bases between. CDR3 DNA sequence: TGTGCCACCAGCAGAGAAAAGAAGTTGGGTTTCGGCTATAGCAATCAGCCCCAGCATTTT. The encoded protein is CATSREKKLGFGYSNQPQHF. The variable domain in full, completed from reference TRBV15 and TRBJ1-5, reads DAMVIQNPRYQVTQFGKPVTLSCSQTLNHNVMYWYQQKSSQAPKLLFHYYDKDFNNEADTPDNFQSRRPNTSFCFLDIRSPGLGDTAMYLCATSREKKLGFGYSNQPQHFGDGTRLSIL.

This clonotype was seen at least ten times. The V call is TRBV7-2, the J call TRBJ1-2; 7 nucleotides line up with TRBD1. Trimming removed 2 bases from V and 5 bases from J; junction bases left unmatched: 2. The CDR3 consists of 13 residues. Germline-derived CDR1 and CDR2 are SGHTA and FQGNSA. The CDR3 loop reads CASSLQGGYGYTF. DNA for the CDR3: TGTGCCAGCAGCTTACAGGGGGGGTATGGCTACACCTTC.

This clonotype was seen a few times. The chain couples TRBV24-1 to TRBJ2-7; tentative D call: TRBD1 (6 bases). Germline V CDR1 and CDR2: KGHDR, SFDVKD. Deletions cut 5 bases from V and 0 bases from J, with 22 bases between. CDR3 size: 18 residues. The CDR3, as DNA: TGTGCCACCAGTGGCCTCGGTGGTTCGGGACACAACTCCTACGAGCAGTACTTC. It codes for CATSGLGGSGHNSYEQYF.

This clonotype was observed a handful of times. This sequence joins TRBV19 and TRBJ1-2; TRBD1 agrees at 8 bases. Germline loops: CDR1 LNHDA, CDR2 SQIVND (reference sequence). The V and J ends lost 6 bases and 7 bases, in that order; junction bases with no gene match: 7. The CDR3 contains 13 residues. This chain's CDR3 is CASRTGTGVGYTF. In DNA, the CDR3 is TGTGCCAGTAGGACCGGGACAGGAGTTGGCTACACCTTC.